This T cell receptor beta chain was captured in a study of T-cell memory formation after mild COVID-19. With 4 bases removed from V and 3 bases from J, the gap between germline ends came to 13 bases. The germline CDR1 and CDR2 sequences are KGHSH and LQKENI. This CDR3 is 14 amino acids long. TCRdb reprocessed the 5' RACE reads with MiXCR, giving one entry per CDR3 protein. The sample holds about 560,000 distinct CDR3 sequences, around 16% seen once. The sequence derives from an adult woman who had mild COVID-19 (a few samples of this study predate the infection). Cell type and time point are not known. V gene TRBV18 combines with J gene TRBJ2-7, with TRBD1 as a possible D gene (6 bases). The sample comprised PBMCs or a T cell subset sorted from them (not recorded which). For the CDR3, the DNA is TGTGCCAGCTCACTGCAGGACAGCGACTACGAGCAGTACTTC. It translates to CASSLQDSDYEQYF.